This TCR beta chain was found in a study of cytomegalovirus exposure and HLA in healthy donors. Findings of the study overall: Some highly shared sequence variants likely arose as a pipeline artifact.

V trimming: 4 bases; J trimming: 7 bases; junction bases outside the gene matches: 4. Germline loops: CDR1 SGHTA, CDR2 FQGNSA. The CDR3 contains 13 residues. As for this clone: Its specificity is not known.

Amplification used 60 Vbeta primers and 13 Jbeta primers. Sequencing used immunoSEQ multiplex PCR; TCRdb keeps in-frame clones, though not all of them. The table records some 180,000 clones, 70% to 80% of them present only once. The chain couples TRBV7-2 to TRBJ2-1; TRBD1 matches 7 bases. The sequence derives from a man aged 18-30 years in good health and CMV-seronegative. Sequencing was performed on PBMCs. Here the CDR3 reads CASSWDRLNEQFF. For the CDR3, the DNA is TGTGCCAGCAGCTGGGACAGATTGAATGAGCAGTTCTTC.